A selection of T cell receptor beta chains follows, all from one sample in a study of control samples from healthy donors and cancer patients. The table came from immunoSEQ multiplex PCR; TCRdb's copy has only in-frame clones and leaves some out. The sample contains 150,000 to 200,000 clones, 90% of which appear only once. Sequenced sample: blood. The receptors were sampled from a woman aged 50 to 60 in good health. Both conserved end residues are part of each CDR3. Fields, in order: clone size, V gene, D gene, J gene, CDR3 protein, CDR3 DNA. A D gene is named only where the DNA matches it firmly. Rows may omit the clone size; those that give it use once, few, many or a size class.

>.|TRBV11-3|.|TRBJ2-3
CASSYRVGTDTQYF
TGTGCCAGCAGCTACCGTGTGGGGACAGATACGCAGTATTTT
>.|TRBV9|.|TRBJ2-2
CASSVGLYTGELFF
TGTGCCAGCAGCGTAGGTTTGTATACCGGGGAGCTGTTTTTT
>.|TRBV3-1/TRBV3-2|.|TRBJ1-5
CASSQRGKGVNQPQHF
TGTGCCAGCAGCCAAAGGGGGAAGGGTGTCAATCAGCCCCAGCATTTT
>.|TRBV7-3|.|TRBJ2-2
CATAKGQTGELFF
TGTGCCACCGCGAAGGGCCAAACCGGGGAGCTGTTTTTT
>.|TRBV28|.|TRBJ2-7
CASSLRIEQYF
TGTGCCAGCAGTTTAAGGATCGAGCAGTACTTC
>.|TRBV7-3|.|TRBJ2-2
CASSPPPGPPTGELFF
TGTGCCAGCAGCCCGCCTCCGGGACCCCCAACCGGGGAGCTGTTTTTT
>.|TRBV6-5|.|TRBJ1-4
CASSYSTTIREKLFF
TGTGCCAGCAGTTACTCGACCACGATCAGGGAAAAACTGTTTTTT
>.|TRBV3-1/TRBV3-2|.|TRBJ2-7
CASSQQPLSSYEQYF
TGTGCCAGCAGCCAACAGCCTCTCTCCTCCTACGAGCAGTACTTC
>.|TRBV4-1|TRBD2|TRBJ2-1
CASSQGAGVYNEQFF
TGCGCCAGCAGCCAAGGAGCGGGGGTTTATAATGAGCAGTTCTTC
>once|TRBV6-1|TRBD2|TRBJ2-5
CASSDGVLAGVYQETQYF
TGTGCCAGCAGTGACGGGGTACTAGCGGGAGTTTACCAAGAGACCCAGTACTTC
>.|TRBV27|.|TRBJ2-3
CASSWGGADTQYF
TGTGCCAGCAGTTGGGGAGGTGCAGATACGCAGTATTTT
>.|TRBV20-1|TRBD2|TRBJ2-1
CSASPSGGSYNEQFF
TGCAGTGCTAGTCCTAGCGGGGGTTCCTACAATGAGCAGTTCTTC
>.|TRBV6-5|.|TRBJ2-7
CASRHTEAGSEQYF
TGTGCCAGCAGACATACCGAGGCGGGGAGCGAGCAGTACTTC
>.|TRBV19|TRBD2|TRBJ2-1
CASSAGRGGLDEQFF
TGTGCCAGTAGCGCGGGGCGGGGGGGCCTTGATGAGCAGTTCTTC
>.|TRBV25-1|TRBD1|TRBJ2-6
CASSGTGTGANVLTF
TGTGCCAGCAGTGGGACAGGGACTGGGGCCAACGTCCTGACTTTC
>once|TRBV27|.|TRBJ2-3
CASSLVGATDTQYF
TGTGCCAGCAGTTTAGTAGGGGCCACAGATACGCAGTATTTT
>.|TRBV29-1|TRBD2|TRBJ2-5
CSVDASGSGRETQYF
TGCAGCGTTGATGCTAGCGGGAGTGGAAGAGAGACCCAGTACTTC
>.|TRBV5-1|TRBD2|TRBJ2-1
CASSLGLDEQFF
TGCGCCAGCAGCCTCGGACTAGACGAGCAGTTCTTC
>.|TRBV13|.|TRBJ2-1
CASSYSGYNEQFF
TGTGCCAGCAGCTATAGCGGATACAATGAGCAGTTCTTC
>.|TRBV24-1|TRBD2|TRBJ2-2
CATSDQLTGTSGNTGELFF
TGTGCCACCAGTGACCAACTGACCGGGACTAGCGGAAATACCGGGGAGCTGTTTTTT
>.|TRBV30|.|TRBJ1-2
CAWSVTAGVGRGYTF
TGTGCCTGGAGTGTAACAGCAGGGGTGGGGCGCGGCTACACCTTC
>.|TRBV13|TRBD1|TRBJ1-1
CASSPDRGRYGTEAFF
TGTGCCAGCAGCCCGGACAGGGGGCGCTATGGCACTGAAGCTTTCTTT
>many|TRBV4-1|.|TRBJ2-7
CASSQERLVTYEQYF
TGCGCCAGCAGCCAAGAACGATTAGTCACCTACGAGCAGTACTTC
>.|TRBV25-1|.|TRBJ1-1
CASSELGGDTEAFF
TGTGCCAGCAGTGAATTGGGGGGGGACACTGAAGCTTTCTTT
>.|TRBV3-1/TRBV3-2|TRBD1|TRBJ1-6
CASSRQGSSPLHF
TGTGCCAGCAGTCGACAGGGAAGTTCACCCCTCCACTTT
>.|TRBV7-6|.|TRBJ1-1
CASSPGQLRKSNTEAFF
TGTGCCAGCAGTCCGGGGCAGTTAAGAAAGTCGAACACTGAAGCTTTCTTT
>.|TRBV10-3|.|TRBJ1-2
CAISAGLFYGYTF
TGTGCCATCAGCGCCGGACTTTTCTATGGCTACACCTTC
>.|TRBV5-1|.|TRBJ1-2
CASSPMDSPYGYTF
TGCGCCAGCAGCCCGATGGACAGTCCATATGGCTACACCTTC
>.|TRBV30|.|TRBJ1-5
CAWSPGSQPQHF
TGTGCCTGGAGCCCAGGGTCTCAGCCCCAGCATTTT
>.|TRBV7-2|.|TRBJ1-1
CASSLDSMGRGRTEAFF
TGTGCCAGCAGCTTAGATAGTATGGGTAGGGGACGGACTGAAGCTTTCTTT
>.|TRBV3-1/TRBV3-2|.|TRBJ1-2
CASSPGRGTYGYTF
TGTGCCAGCAGCCCGGGGAGGGGGACCTATGGCTACACCTTC
>.|TRBV4-3|TRBD1|TRBJ2-3
CASSQDGPGGFLSQYF
TGCGCCAGCAGCCAAGATGGGCCAGGGGGCTTCCTCTCGCAGTATTTT
>.|TRBV4-1|TRBD1|TRBJ2-5
CASSPVQGNQETQYF
TGCGCCAGCAGCCCAGTACAGGGGAATCAAGAGACCCAGTACTTC
>.|TRBV7-2|.|TRBJ1-2
CASSFGRETYTF
TGTGCCAGCAGCTTTGGCAGGGAGACCTACACCTTC
>.|TRBV27|TRBD1|TRBJ1-6
CASPGQRGNSPLHF
TGTGCCAGTCCGGGACAGAGGGGTAACTCACCCCTCCACTTT
>.|TRBV5-6|.|TRBJ2-4
CASSGRDNLAKNIQYF
TGTGCCAGCAGCGGCCGGGACAACCTAGCCAAAAACATTCAGTACTTC
>.|TRBV27|TRBD2|TRBJ2-1
CASSPNKPRGAGAYEQFF
TGTGCCAGCAGTCCGAACAAGCCCCGCGGGGCGGGAGCCTATGAGCAGTTCTTC
>.|TRBV28|.|TRBJ2-7
CASTTGTISYEQYF
TGTGCCAGCACTACCGGGACAATCTCCTACGAGCAGTACTTC
>.|TRBV20-1|.|TRBJ1-1
CSAKVLGAFF
TGCAGTGCCAAGGTCCTGGGAGCTTTCTTT
>.|TRBV5-4|.|TRBJ2-7
CASSLVLQGGNEQYF
TGTGCCAGCAGCTTGGTACTCCAGGGGGGTAACGAGCAGTACTTC
>.|TRBV12-3/TRBV12-4|TRBD1|TRBJ2-7
CASRGQGADEQYF
TGTGCCAGCCGGGGGCAGGGGGCCGACGAGCAGTACTTC
>.|TRBV7-2|.|TRBJ1-5
CASSPTGNRGNQPQHF
TGTGCCAGCAGCCCAACAGGGAATAGGGGCAATCAGCCCCAGCATTTT
>.|TRBV2|.|TRBJ1-1
CASSESIGGPGNTEAFF
TGTGCCAGCAGTGAATCTATCGGGGGTCCTGGGAACACTGAAGCTTTCTTT
>.|TRBV27|TRBD1|TRBJ1-2
CASRPDRTLSDTF
TGTGCCAGCAGGCCGGACAGGACGCTTTCGGATACCTTC
>.|TRBV5-1|TRBD2|TRBJ2-1
CARGSGTSGNEQFF
TGCGCCAGGGGGTCGGGGACTAGCGGCAATGAGCAGTTCTTC
>.|TRBV5-5|.|TRBJ2-7
CASTLPSVGVPTYEQYF
TGTGCCAGCACCCTACCCTCGGTTGGGGTACCCACCTACGAGCAGTACTTC
>.|TRBV6-1|.|TRBJ1-1
CASNTNRLRNTEAFF
TGTGCCAGCAACACAAACCGACTCAGGAACACTGAAGCTTTCTTT
>.|TRBV20-1|.|TRBJ1-3
CSASPRSSGNTIYF
TGCAGTGCTAGTCCACGGAGCTCTGGAAACACCATATATTTT
>.|TRBV6-5|.|TRBJ1-1
CASLGLNTEAFF
TGTGCCAGCTTAGGGCTGAACACTGAAGCTTTCTTT
>once|TRBV7-6|TRBD1|TRBJ1-6
CASRPTGGRNSPLHF
TGTGCCAGCAGACCTACAGGGGGTCGGAATTCACCCCTCCACTTT
>.|TRBV30|.|TRBJ1-5
CAWSVSLTRRTVNQPQHF
TGTGCCTGGAGTGTATCCCTAACCCGGAGGACAGTGAATCAGCCCCAGCATTTT
>.|TRBV18|.|TRBJ2-1
CASSFMGLATPSNEQFF
TGTGCCAGCTCTTTTATGGGGCTAGCGACCCCTTCTAATGAGCAGTTCTTC
>few|TRBV23-1|.|TRBJ1-5
CASSQSLGNQPQHF
TGCGCCAGCAGTCAATCGCTGGGGAATCAGCCCCAGCATTTT
>.|TRBV6-1|.|TRBJ2-7
CASSEALSGPSYEQYF
TGTGCCAGCAGTGAAGCGCTTTCGGGTCCTAGTTACGAGCAGTACTTC